These 30 T cell receptor beta chains were all obtained from the same sample, sequenced in a study of shared clonotypes between healthy human individuals. Assay: immunoSEQ multiplex PCR; the TCRdb copy retains only in-frame clones and omits some. The data hold over a million clones, with roughly 97% observed a single time. Sequencing was performed on naive CD4+ T cells sorted from blood. Stated subset: CD45RA+ positively selected. The receptor source for this set is a man aged 30 to 39 in good health.

The chain links TRBV5-1 to TRBJ2-3; 7 bases map to TRBD2. Germline lookup yields CDR1 SGHRS and CDR2 YFSETQ. The junction had 6 bases not matched to a gene; V was cut back by 0 bases and J by 5 bases. This CDR3 region has 15 residues. The CDR3 nucleotides read TGCGCCAGCAGCTTGGCCGGGTGGGAGGGAGATACGCAGTATTTT. Encoded protein: CASSLAGWEGDTQYF.

The chain couples TRBV19 to TRBJ2-1; D tentatively fits TRBD1 or TRBD2 (7 bases each). The V gene's germline CDR1 is LNHDA and CDR2 SQIVND (reference sequence). The CDR3 runs to 15 residues. V was pared by 6 bases and J by 6 bases, with 18 bases between. The chain's CDR3 is CASRIHRGGGNEQFF. In DNA form, the CDR3 reads TGTGCCAGTAGGATACACAGGGGCGGGGGCAATGAGCAGTTCTTC.

This chain connects TRBV4-3 to TRBJ1-5; 10 nucleotides match TRBD1. Germline loops: CDR1 LGHNA, CDR2 YSLEER. This CDR3 is built from 16 residues. V trimming: 0 bases; J trimming: 4 bases; junction bases outside the gene matches: 3. The CDR3 spells CASSQDWGQGNQPQHF. CDR3 sequence (DNA): TGCGCCAGCAGCCAAGATTGGGGACAGGGGAATCAGCCCCAGCATTTT.

The rearrangement joins TRBV6-1 to TRBJ2-1; D remains unclear. Germline CDR1 and CDR2: MNHNS and SASEGT. Trimming shortened V by 6 bases and J by 15 bases, and 18 bases separated the two germline ends. CDR3 length: 12 residues. CDR3 amino acids: CASRDRPLTPFF. CDR3 nucleotide sequence: TGTGCCAGCAGAGATAGGCCCCTAACACCGTTCTTC.

This chain links TRBV28 with TRBJ2-7; D possibly uses TRBD1 or TRBD2 (5 bases each). The CDR3 length is 16 residues. Deletions cut 4 bases from V and 0 bases from J, with 16 bases between. In germline, CDR1 is MDHEN, CDR2 SYDVKM. In nucleotides, the CDR3 is TGTGCCAGCAGTTCGCCCCGGGACCAAAGCTCCTACGAGCAGTACTTC. This codes for CASSSPRDQSSYEQYF. The whole variable domain, remainder taken from reference TRBV28 and TRBJ2-7, is DVKVTQSSRYLVKRTGEKVFLECVQDMDHENMFWYRQDPGLGLRLIYFSYDVKMKEKGDIPEGYSVSREKKERFSLILESASTNQTSMYLCASSSPRDQSSYEQYFGPGTRLTVT.

The chain uses TRBV7-9 and TRBJ2-4; 12 nucleotides line up with TRBD1. This CDR3 has 16 residues. After removal of 3 bases from V and 8 bases from J, the junction contained 8 bases not matched to a gene. CDR1 and CDR2 (germline): SEHNR, FQNEAQ (reference sequence). The CDR3 here is CASSFRDRGREDIQYF. CDR3 coding DNA: TGTGCCAGCAGCTTTAGGGACAGGGGGCGCGAGGACATTCAGTACTTC.

The chain has TRBV10-3 and TRBJ2-5, with 8 positions matching TRBD1. The V gene end was trimmed by 6 bases and the J gene end by 1 base; junction bases not matched to a gene: 7. Germline CDR1 and CDR2: ENHRY and SYGVKD. This CDR3 spans 15 amino acids. In DNA, the CDR3 is TGTGCCATCAGGCCCGGGACAGGAACCCAAGAGACCCAGTACTTC. It specifies CAIRPGTGTQETQYF.

The rearrangement links TRBV7-2 to TRBJ2-7; 9 nucleotides line up with TRBD2. J was trimmed by 3 bases and V by 5 bases; bases with no gene match: 8. The CDR3 runs 15 residues. CDR1 and CDR2 from the germline V gene are SGHTA and FQGNSA. CDR3 coding DNA: TGTGCCAGCAGCCCGACGTCAGCGGGGGGCTACGAGCAGTACTTC. Protein: CASSPTSAGGYEQYF.

The chain combines TRBV9 with TRBJ1-3, with 8 positions matching TRBD1. Germline CDR1 SGDLS, CDR2 YYNGEE. This CDR3 spans 18 amino acids. The V segment lost 4 bases and the J segment 3 bases; nucleotides outside the gene matches: 15. The CDR3 reads CASSPTGQAASGGNTIYF. The CDR3 nucleotides read TGTGCCAGCAGCCCGACGGGACAGGCGGCATCGGGTGGAAACACCATATATTTT.

This chain joins TRBV6-1 and TRBJ1-3; D is ambiguous. Trimming shortened V by 10 bases and J by 1 base, and 14 bases separated the two germline ends. The germline gives CDR1 MNHNS, CDR2 SASEGT. CDR3 length equals 14 residues. The CDR3 region is CATYRRRSGNTIYF. In DNA, the CDR3 is TGTGCCACATATCGACGGAGATCTGGAAACACCATATATTTT.

V is TRBV4-1 and J is TRBJ1-4; TRBD1 might be the D (6 bases). This CDR3 has 19 amino acids. V lost 0 bases to trimming and J lost 4 bases, with 21 bases between them. CDR1 is MGHRA and CDR2 is YSYEKL in the germline V gene. CDR3 region: CASSQDRDTERSYNEKLFF. CDR3 nucleotide sequence: TGCGCCAGCAGCCAAGACCGGGACACCGAACGATCCTATAATGAAAAACTGTTTTTT.

The rearrangement uses TRBV19 and TRBJ1-2, with 11 bases aligning to TRBD1. Germline CDR1 LNHDA, CDR2 SQIVND (reference sequence). With 6 bases clipped from V and 4 bases from J, the junction kept 7 bases outside the gene matches. This CDR3 contains 15 residues. CDR3 bases: TGTGCCAGTAGGATTCAAGGGACAGGGGGCTATGGCTACACCTTC. Translated, it gives CASRIQGTGGYGYTF.

The J gene is TRBJ2-7, the V gene TRBV6-5; 9 bases line up with TRBD2. CDR3 length equals 16 residues. The V gene end was trimmed by 0 bases and the J gene end by 6 bases; junction bases not matched to a gene: 9. Germline values: CDR1 MNHEY, CDR2 SVGAGI. CDR3: CASSYSPRLAASEQYF. DNA for the CDR3: TGTGCCAGCAGTTACTCCCCTAGACTAGCGGCGTCCGAGCAGTACTTC.

This chain connects TRBV19 to TRBJ2-5; no firm D call. CDR3 length: 11 amino acids. The germline V gene encodes CDR1 LNHDA and CDR2 SQIVND (reference sequence). Trimming left V 3 bases short and J 3 bases short, with 2 bases between. CDR3 in amino acids: CASSMKETQYF. The CDR3 DNA follows: TGTGCCAGTAGTATGAAAGAGACCCAGTACTTC.

About this clone: The sample has other DNA sequences that encode this CDR3 too. J is TRBJ1-1 and V is TRBV5-4; 7 bases match TRBD1. V gave up 0 bases and J gave up 6 bases; unmatched junction bases: 2. The CDR3 has 13 amino acids. CDR1 is SGHNT and CDR2 is YYREEE in the germline V gene (reference sequence). CDR3 protein: CASSLGQGAEAFF. Here the CDR3 DNA reads TGTGCCAGCAGCTTGGGACAGGGAGCTGAAGCTTTCTTT.

The chain's CDR3 is CASSPHGVSYEQYF. The CDR3 DNA reads as TGTGCCAGCAGCCCCCATGGCGTCTCCTACGAGCAGTACTTC. The V call is TRBV5-4, the J call TRBJ2-7; D is unresolved. This CDR3 contains 14 residues. Deletions cut 4 bases from V and 0 bases from J, with 11 bases between. The V gene's germline CDR1 is SGHNT and CDR2 YYREEE (reference sequence).

The rearrangement links TRBV11-3 to TRBJ2-1; D is unclear. The CDR3 sequence is 11 residues long. V was cut by 4 bases and J by 10 bases, with 8 bases left in between. The germline CDR1 and CDR2 sequences are SGHNT and YENEEA. The CDR3 region is CASSSGWEQFF. CDR3 nucleotide sequence: TGTGCCAGCAGCTCGGGCTGGGAGCAGTTCTTC.

J is TRBJ2-7 and V is TRBV7-9; D is possibly TRBD1 (6 bases). The CDR3 consists of 15 residues. Germline V gene lookup returns CDR1 SEHNR and CDR2 FQNEAQ (reference sequence). V dropped 5 bases and J dropped 0 bases, with 14 bases sitting between them. The CDR3 loop is CASSLMTGISYEQYF. The CDR3 DNA reads TGTGCCAGCAGCCTAATGACAGGAATCTCCTACGAGCAGTACTTC.

V gene TRBV29-1 combines with J gene TRBJ2-1; TRBD2 aligns across 8 bases. The CDR3 covers 14 residues. V was pared by 2 bases and J by 5 bases, with 5 bases of the junction left unmatched. In germline, CDR1 is SQVTM, CDR2 ANQGSEA. CDR3 protein: CSVELGGRNNEQFF. Written as DNA, the CDR3 is TGCAGCGTTGAACTTGGCGGGAGGAACAATGAGCAGTTCTTC.

In this sample, this clone turned up once. This rearrangement joins TRBV5-1 to TRBJ2-1; D is possibly TRBD2 (6 bases). From germline, CDR1 is SGHRS and CDR2 YFSETQ. CDR3 length: 16 residues. V was trimmed by 0 bases and J by 2 bases, leaving 12 bases between them. The CDR3 sequence is CASSLVASDTYNEQFF. The CDR3 DNA reads TGCGCCAGCAGCTTGGTTGCTAGCGACACCTACAATGAGCAGTTCTTC.

J is TRBJ2-7 and V is TRBV21-1; TRBD1 is the table's D call, not checked against the DNA. TRBV21-1 is described as a pseudogene. This CDR3 spans 16 amino acids. In DNA, the CDR3 is TGTGCCAGCAGCAAAGACAGCTATTCAAGAGCTTACGAGCAGTACTTC. Translation gives CASSKDSYSRAYEQYF.

The chain joins TRBV30 to TRBJ2-1; D not certain. Trimming took off 3 bases at V and 3 bases at J, with 15 bases between the two ends. CDR1 and CDR2 from the germline V gene are GTSNPN and SVGIG (reference sequence). The CDR3 runs 15 residues. CDR3 coding DNA: TGTGCCTGGAGGTCCCGACACTCGGTCTACAATGAGCAGTTCTTC. Its translation is CAWRSRHSVYNEQFF.

On this clone itself: One end of the junction does not line up with germline, which may come from a read error. The chain recombines TRBV6-1 with TRBJ1-2, with D unresolved. Germline loops: CDR1 MNHNS, CDR2 SASEGT. This CDR3 contains 14 residues. CDR3 nucleotides: TGTGCCAGCATTGAATGGGCTAGGAGGTATGGCTACACCTTC. As protein: CASIEWARRYGYTF.

This chain uses TRBV7-8 with TRBJ2-3; D call uncertain. This CDR3 has 20 amino acids. The V and J ends lost 0 bases and 6 bases respectively, with 28 bases between them. CDR1 and CDR2 (germline): SGHVS, FQNEAQ. This CDR3 reads CASSLAISQAKVRGTDTQYF. CDR3 nucleotides: TGTGCCAGCAGCTTAGCGATTTCTCAGGCTAAAGTGAGAGGAACGGATACGCAGTATTTT.

This chain links TRBV5-1 with TRBJ2-2, with D unclear. The CDR3 length is 15 residues. Germline V lookup: CDR1 SGHRS, CDR2 YFSETQ. V was shortened by 1 base and J by 1 base, with 8 bases between the two germline ends. Here the CDR3 reads CASSLSSRNTGELFF. CDR3 DNA: TGCGCCAGCAGCTTGTCATCCAGGAACACCGGGGAGCTGTTTTTT.

This chain connects TRBV19 to TRBJ1-5; 10 positions agree with TRBD1. Trimming removed 6 bases from V and 8 bases from J; junction bases left unmatched: 10. Germline assignment: CDR1 LNHDA and CDR2 SQIVND (reference sequence). This CDR3 region has 15 residues. CDR3 sequence: CASRRGTGEREPQHF. CDR3 nucleotide sequence: TGTGCCAGTAGACGCGGGACAGGGGAGAGGGAGCCCCAGCATTTT.

The chain is built from TRBV28 and TRBJ2-7; perhaps TRBD1 as D (6 bases). CDR1 is MDHEN, CDR2 SYDVKM, per germline. This CDR3 is built from 14 residues. V was shortened by 6 bases and J by 0 bases, with 12 bases between the two germline ends. Here the CDR3 DNA reads TGTGCCAGCAGCGCCTGGGACACCTCCTACGAGCAGTACTTC. Encoded protein: CASSAWDTSYEQYF.

The CDR3 region is CAWSVHRGLDYGEQFF. CDR3 nucleotides: TGTGCCTGGAGTGTACATCGGGGACTAGATTATGGTGAGCAGTTCTTC. The rearrangement joins TRBV30 to TRBJ2-1; 8 nucleotides match TRBD2. The CDR3 extends over 16 amino acids. With 0 bases clipped from V and 9 bases from J, the junction kept 13 bases outside the gene matches. Germline V gene data show CDR1 as GTSNPN and CDR2 as SVGIG (reference sequence).

This CDR3 reads CASSQDLNTEAFF. The CDR3 DNA follows: TGTGCCAGCAGTCAGGACCTGAACACTGAAGCTTTCTTT. V gene TRBV6-5 combines with J gene TRBJ1-1; D unresolved. The germline V gene encodes CDR1 MNHEY and CDR2 SVGAGI. V lost 5 bases to trimming and J lost 0 bases, with 7 bases between them. The CDR3 is made up of 13 amino acids.

The chain recombines TRBV6-1 with TRBJ2-5; maybe TRBD1 (5 bases). V was cut by 3 bases and J by 9 bases, with 14 bases left in between. Per the germline V gene, CDR1 is MNHNS and CDR2 is SASEGT. The CDR3 has 13 residues. The CDR3 DNA follows: TGTGCCAGCAGTGACCGACAGCAAGGGGCCCAGTACTTC. Residues: CASSDRQQGAQYF.